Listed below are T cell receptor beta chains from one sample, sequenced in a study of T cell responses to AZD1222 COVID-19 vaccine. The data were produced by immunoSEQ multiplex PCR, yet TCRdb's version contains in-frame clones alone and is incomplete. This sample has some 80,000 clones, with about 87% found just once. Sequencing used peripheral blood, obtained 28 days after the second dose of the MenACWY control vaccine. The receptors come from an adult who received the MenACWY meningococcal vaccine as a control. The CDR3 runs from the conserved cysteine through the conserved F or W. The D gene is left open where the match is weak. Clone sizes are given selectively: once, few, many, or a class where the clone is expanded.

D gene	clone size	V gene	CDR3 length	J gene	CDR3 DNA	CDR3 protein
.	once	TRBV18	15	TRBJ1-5	TGTGCCAGCTCACCGGACGTCAATAGCAATCAGCCCCAGCATTTT	CASSPDVNSNQPQHF
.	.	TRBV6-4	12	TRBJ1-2	TGTGCCAGCAGTGACCCCGTGGATGGCTACACCTTC	CASSDPVDGYTF
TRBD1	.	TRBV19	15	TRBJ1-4	TGTGCCAGTAGTGGGCCGACAGGGGGCTTTGAAAAACTGTTTTTT	CASSGPTGGFEKLFF
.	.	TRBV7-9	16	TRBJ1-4	TGTGCCAGCAGCTACGACTCAGGGGATAGAAGAGAAAAACTGTTTTTT	CASSYDSGDRREKLFF
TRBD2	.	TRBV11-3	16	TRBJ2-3	TGTGCCAGCAGCCGTGGGACTAGCGGGCGCACAGATACGCAGTATTTT	CASSRGTSGRTDTQYF
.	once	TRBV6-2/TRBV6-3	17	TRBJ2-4	TGTGCCAGCAGTTACTCAATACCCAACTACGCCAAAAACATTCAGTACTTC	CASSYSIPNYAKNIQYF
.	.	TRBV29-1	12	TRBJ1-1	TGCAGCGTTGAATCCGAGAACACTGAAGCTTTCTTT	CSVESENTEAFF
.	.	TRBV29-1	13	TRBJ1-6	TGCAGCGTTGCCCCCTCGAATAATTCACCCCTCCACTTT	CSVAPSNNSPLHF
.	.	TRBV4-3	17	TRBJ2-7	TGCGCCAGCAGCCAAGATTATTCCCCTTCCTACCACTACGAGCAGTACTTC	CASSQDYSPSYHYEQYF
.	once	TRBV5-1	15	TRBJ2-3	TGCGCCAGCAGCTTGGATCGGAGGGACGCGAATACGCAGTATTTT	CASSLDRRDANTQYF
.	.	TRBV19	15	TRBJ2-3	TGTGCCAGTAGTATCGGGGTCCTAAGCACAGATACGCAGTATTTT	CASSIGVLSTDTQYF
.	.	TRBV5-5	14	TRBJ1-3	TGTGCCAGCAGCTTGGTAGGGACTGGAAACACCATATATTTT	CASSLVGTGNTIYF
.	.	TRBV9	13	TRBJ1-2	TGTGCCAGCAGCAAGGACTCCCACTATGGCTACACCTTC	CASSKDSHYGYTF
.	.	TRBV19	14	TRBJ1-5	TGTGCCAGTAGGGCGGCCTATAGCAATCAGCCCCAGCATTTT	CASRAAYSNQPQHF
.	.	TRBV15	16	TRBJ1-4	TGTGCCACCAGCAGAGAGCGGCCGGGTAGTAATGAAAAACTGTTTTTT	CATSRERPGSNEKLFF
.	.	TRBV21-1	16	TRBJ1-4	TGTGCCAGCAGCAAAGCCCAGGGGCCAACTAATGAAAAACTGTTTTTT	CASSKAQGPTNEKLFF
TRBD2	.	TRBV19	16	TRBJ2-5	TGTGCCAGTAGTAAGGAACTAGCGGCCACAAGAGAGACCCAGTACTTC	CASSKELAATRETQYF
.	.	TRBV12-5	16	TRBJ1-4	TGTGCTAGTGGTTTGGTATTGATTGGCAAGGGAGAAAAACTGTTTTTT	CASGLVLIGKGEKLFF
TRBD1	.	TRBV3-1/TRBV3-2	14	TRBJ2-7	TGTGCCAGCAGCCCAGGGACAGGGGGATCCGAGCAGTACTTC	CASSPGTGGSEQYF
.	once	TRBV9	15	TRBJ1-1	TGTGCCAGCAGCGTAGCCCCAGGACAAAACACTGAAGCTTTCTTT	CASSVAPGQNTEAFF
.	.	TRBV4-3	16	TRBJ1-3	TGCGCCAGCAGCCAAGATCTATTTATCTCTGGAAACACCATATATTTT	CASSQDLFISGNTIYF
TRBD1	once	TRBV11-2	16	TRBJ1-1	TGTGCCAGCAGCTTAGACAGGGGGCGTAGGAACACTGAAGCTTTCTTT	CASSLDRGRRNTEAFF
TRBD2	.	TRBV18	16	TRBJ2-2	TGTGCCAGCTCACCCCCCCTAGCGGTGAACACCGGGGAGCTGTTTTTT	CASSPPLAVNTGELFF
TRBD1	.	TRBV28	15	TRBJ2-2	TGTGCCAGCAGCGGGGGACAGGGGAACACCGGGGAGCTGTTTTTT	CASSGGQGNTGELFF